This T cell receptor beta chain was found in a study of T-cell reconstitution after alpha-beta-depleted transplantation in children. This clonotype was counted at least ten times. Antigen: not known. Germline V gene sequence: CDR1 MDHEN, CDR2 SYDVKM. This CDR3 has 13 residues. V dropped 6 bases and J dropped 0 bases, with 8 bases sitting between them. For TCRbeta, the library was prepared with unique molecular identifiers. TCRdb reanalysed the PCR reads using MiXCR and keeps one entry per CDR3 protein. The data show some 200,000 distinct CDR3 sequences, with roughly 10% seen just once and approximately 30% held by the top ten. Study results and caveats: Some patients' high day-60 TCRbeta diversity was attributed to recipient cells surviving conditioning. T cells produced anew were the main source of T-cell counts and diversity one year after transplant.

The clonotype was recovered from a child less than two years old with acute myeloid leukemia, due to receive a stem cell transplant. The sequencing used PBMCs, collected before TCRalphabeta/CD19-depleted stem cell transplant. J is TRBJ1-1 and V is TRBV28; D may be TRBD1 (6 bases). The CDR3, as DNA: TGTGCCAGCAGGGACAGTTTGAACACTGAAGCTTTCTTT. As protein: CASRDSLNTEAFF.